Below are 22 T cell receptor beta chains sequenced from a single sample in a study of cytomegalovirus exposure and HLA in healthy donors. Clones were sequenced by immunoSEQ multiplex PCR, and TCRdb holds only the in-frame ones, with some missing. The sample holds 180,000 or so clones; around 84% are singletons and the top ten take roughly 12%. The sample comprised PBMCs. The receptors stem from a woman aged 30 to 39 in good health and CMV-seropositive.

This chain links TRBV25-1 with TRBJ1-2; TRBD1 aligns across 8 bases. The CDR3 is 17 amino acids. The ends lost 4 bases at V and 6 bases at J; junction bases unmatched: 16. CDR1 MGHDK and CDR2 SYGVNS come from the germline V gene. Written as DNA, the CDR3 is TGTGCCAGCAGTGCCGTCTTAGGACAGGGAGTCTCGGATGGCTACACCTTC. This sequence encodes CASSAVLGQGVSDGYTF.

The rearrangement uses TRBV30 and TRBJ2-2; TRBD2 agrees at 9 bases. This CDR3 comprises 15 residues. Germline CDR1 reads GTSNPN; CDR2 reads SVGIG (reference sequence). V shed 4 bases and J 6 bases; nucleotides not matched to a gene: 9. The CDR3: CAWKRAGGQPGELFF. In DNA, the CDR3 is TGTGCCTGGAAAAGGGCGGGAGGGCAGCCCGGGGAGCTGTTTTTT.

This clone appeared a few times. The rearrangement joins TRBV18 to TRBJ1-1; possibly TRBD1 for D (6 bases). This CDR3 is built from 14 residues. V was shortened by 5 bases and J by 5 bases, with 15 bases between the two germline ends. Germline V gives CDR1 KGHSH, CDR2 LQKENI. CDR3 region: CASSTSQGSTEAFF. The CDR3 DNA follows: TGTGCCAGCTCAACTTCCCAGGGGTCAACTGAAGCTTTCTTT.

This clone is a singleton in its sample. The chain joins TRBV7-9 to TRBJ1-1; 10 nucleotides align to TRBD1. Germline CDR1 reads SEHNR; CDR2 reads FQNEAQ (reference sequence). This CDR3 is built from 15 residues. V gave up 5 bases and J gave up 4 bases; unmatched junction bases: 7. The CDR3 sequence: CASSVTGGRGTEAFF. The CDR3 coding sequence is TGTGCCAGCAGCGTGACAGGGGGCCGGGGCACTGAAGCTTTCTTT. Supplemented by reference TRBV7-9 and TRBJ1-1, the full variable domain reads DTGVSQNPRHKITKRGQNVTFRCDPISEHNRLYWYRQTLGQGPEFLTYFQNEAQLEKSRLLSDRFSAERPKGSFSTLEIQRTEQGDSAMYLCASSVTGGRGTEAFFGQGTRLTVV.

The rearrangement uses TRBV7-9 and TRBJ1-5; maybe TRBD1 (6 bases). The CDR3 sequence is 15 residues long. CDR1 is SEHNR, CDR2 FQNEAQ, per germline (reference sequence). V was shortened by 6 bases and J by 5 bases, with 17 bases between the two germline ends. The CDR3: CASSDTGGGYQPQHF. CDR3 DNA: TGTGCCAGCAGTGACACGGGGGGCGGGTATCAGCCCCAGCATTTT.

The chain has TRBV4-1 and TRBJ2-3; possibly TRBD1 for D (5 bases). Germline CDR1 MGHRA, CDR2 YSYEKL. With 0 bases removed from V and 2 bases from J, the gap between germline ends came to 12 bases. This CDR3 is built from 16 residues. The CDR3, as DNA: TGCGCCAGCAGCCAAGACGGTCAGGGTTACACAGATACGCAGTATTTT. This gives the protein CASSQDGQGYTDTQYF.

This chain uses TRBV9 with TRBJ1-4, with 7 bases aligning to TRBD1. Germline V CDR1 and CDR2: SGDLS, YYNGEE. The CDR3 has 14 residues. Trimming took 2 bases from V and 10 from J; bases not matched to a gene: 8. CDR3 residues: CASSVGTEFGKLFF. CDR3 in DNA: TGTGCCAGCAGCGTCGGGACAGAATTCGGAAAACTGTTTTTT.

The rearrangement uses TRBV7-6 and TRBJ2-7; 8 nucleotides align to TRBD1. The germline CDR1 and CDR2 sequences are SGHVS and FNYEAQ. The CDR3 consists of 14 residues. Trimming removed 6 bases from V and 3 bases from J; junction bases left unmatched: 7. Here the CDR3 DNA reads TGTGCCAGCAGTCTGACAGGGGTGGTCTACGAGCAGTACTTC. Translation gives CASSLTGVVYEQYF.

The chain carries TRBV5-1 and TRBJ2-5; D is uncertain. Per the germline V gene, CDR1 is SGHRS and CDR2 is YFSETQ. The V end lost 0 bases, the J end lost 0 bases, and 9 bases lay between the germline ends. The CDR3 totals 15 residues. CDR3 in amino acids: CASSLGRMYQETQYF. As DNA, the CDR3 is TGCGCCAGCAGCTTGGGGCGGATGTACCAAGAGACCCAGTACTTC.

The rearrangement uses TRBV18 and TRBJ1-1; D is undetermined. Germline V gene sequence: CDR1 KGHSH, CDR2 LQKENI. The CDR3 has 13 residues. The ends were cut back, 2 bases at V and 8 bases at J, with 12 bases in the middle. The CDR3 DNA sequence: TGTGCCAGCTCACCAACACCTACAGCCGAAGCTTTCTTT. Translated, it gives CASSPTPTAEAFF.

The V call is TRBV6-5, the J call TRBJ2-3; 7 positions agree with TRBD1. The J segment lost 4 bases and the V segment lost 10 bases, leaving 14 bases of the junction unmatched. The germline CDR1 and CDR2 sequences are MNHEY and SVGAGI. The CDR3 contains 15 residues. CDR3 residues: CATNSAGTVADTQYF. CDR3 nucleotides: TGTGCCACCAACTCCGCCGGGACAGTAGCAGATACGCAGTATTTT.

The rearrangement links TRBV6-4 to TRBJ1-1; 9 positions agree with TRBD1. J was trimmed by 5 bases and V by 3 bases; bases with no gene match: 7. Germline V gives CDR1 MRHNA, CDR2 SNTAGT. This CDR3 has 15 amino acids. CDR3 amino acids: CASSEEDRGNTEAFF. For the CDR3, the DNA is TGTGCCAGCAGTGAGGAGGACAGGGGCAATACTGAAGCTTTCTTT.

The chain employs TRBV4-2 and TRBJ2-1; D gene uncertain. Germline-derived CDR1 and CDR2 are LGHNA and YNFKEQ. V lost 3 bases, J lost 6 bases, and 12 bases lay in between. The CDR3 sequence is 14 residues long. The CDR3 sequence is CASSQRGDANEQFF. CDR3 nucleotides: TGTGCCAGCAGCCAGAGAGGCGATGCCAATGAGCAGTTCTTC.

The chain employs TRBV18 and TRBJ1-2, with TRBD1 matching over 7 bases. This CDR3 has 13 amino acids. Unmatched junction bases numbered 7, after V lost 5 bases and J lost 7 bases. Germline CDR1 is KGHSH and CDR2 is LQKENI. The CDR3 reads CASSDRVNSGYTF. The CDR3 nucleotides read TGTGCCAGCTCAGACAGGGTAAACAGTGGCTACACCTTC.

The V and J genes are TRBV2 and TRBJ1-5; TRBD1 aligns across 7 bases. Germline values: CDR1 SNHLY, CDR2 FYNNEI. The CDR3 totals 14 residues. Trimming cost V 4 bases and J 6 bases; bases outside gene matches: 6. The CDR3 DNA reads TGTGCCAGCAGTGCCCGACAGGGAGGTCAGCCCCAGCATTTT. It specifies CASSARQGGQPQHF.

V usage is TRBV4-2 and J usage is TRBJ2-2; 7 bases are shared with TRBD2. The CDR3 is made up of 17 amino acids. Germline V gives CDR1 LGHNA, CDR2 YNFKEQ. With V trimmed by 0 bases and J by 0 bases, 4 bases remained unmatched. The CDR3 loop reads CASSQDRLAANTGELFF. The CDR3 bases are TGTGCCAGCAGCCAAGATCGACTAGCTGCGAACACCGGGGAGCTGTTTTTT.

The chain couples TRBV30 to TRBJ2-5; 13 bases are shared with TRBD2. V lost 3 bases to trimming and J lost 2 bases; unmatched junction nucleotides: 3. CDR1 and CDR2 from the germline V gene are GTSNPN and SVGIG (reference sequence). The CDR3 is 15 residues long. In nucleotides, the CDR3 is TGTGCCTGGAGGCCGGGACTAGCGGGGCAAGAGACCCAGTACTTC. The encoded protein is CAWRPGLAGQETQYF.

This sequence joins TRBV6-5 and TRBJ2-1; no definite D call. Trimming left V 6 bases short and J 4 bases short, with 4 bases between. Germline CDR1 reads MNHEY; CDR2 reads SVGAGI. The CDR3 totals 11 residues. The CDR3 DNA follows: TGTGCCAGCAGCCAGTACAATGAGCAGTTCTTC. Amino acids: CASSQYNEQFF.

The V and J genes are TRBV9 and TRBJ2-1, with D tentatively TRBD2 (6 bases). V shed 3 bases and J shed 5 bases, with 18 bases lying between them. Germline assignment: CDR1 SGDLS and CDR2 YYNGEE. The CDR3 loop spans 16 amino acids. The CDR3 is CASSATFPGGNNEQFF. The CDR3 DNA follows: TGTGCCAGCAGCGCAACCTTTCCCGGGGGAAACAATGAGCAGTTCTTC. Full variable domain (missing parts from reference TRBV9 and TRBJ2-1): DSGVTQTPKHLITATGQRVTLRCSPRSGDLSVYWYQQSLDQGLQFLIQYYNGEERAKGNILERFSAQQFPDLHSELNLSSLELGDSALYFCASSATFPGGNNEQFFGPGTRLTVL.

This clone was recorded once. V is TRBV2 and J is TRBJ1-2; 11 positions match TRBD1. J was trimmed by 6 bases and V by 10 bases; bases with no gene match: 10. The CDR3 is 14 residues long. From germline, CDR1 is SNHLY and CDR2 FYNNEI. The CDR3 DNA reads TGTGCCACATCATATGGGGGACAGGGGGATGGCTACACCTTC. Amino acid sequence: CATSYGGQGDGYTF. Full variable domain (outside the CDR3, taken from reference TRBV2 and TRBJ1-2): EPEVTQTPSHQVTQMGQEVILRCVPISNHLYFYWYRQILGQKVEFLVSFYNNEISEKSEIFDDQFSVERPDGSNFTLKIRSTKLEDSAMYFCATSYGGQGDGYTFGSGTRLTVV.

V gene TRBV6-5 combines with J gene TRBJ2-5; D gene uncertain. V was clipped by 4 bases and J by 4 bases, with 13 bases between them. CDR1 is MNHEY and CDR2 is SVGAGI in the germline V gene. The CDR3 consists of 14 residues. In nucleotides, the CDR3 is TGTGCCAGCAGTTTCACTGAGCATACAGAGACCCAGTACTTC. Amino acids: CASSFTEHTETQYF.

V and J are TRBV5-4 and TRBJ2-1; maybe TRBD2 (5 bases). Germline V CDR1 and CDR2: SGHNT, YYREEE (reference sequence). With 2 bases removed from V and 7 bases from J, the gap between germline ends came to 13 bases. The CDR3 has 14 amino acids. As DNA, the CDR3 is TGTGCCAGCAGCTTCCGGGCCGAGGGAAATGAGCAGTTCTTC. Its translation is CASSFRAEGNEQFF.